The rows below give T cell receptor beta chains drawn from one sample of a study of shared clonotypes between healthy human individuals. The method was immunoSEQ multiplex PCR; TCRdb's version includes in-frame clones alone and lacks a portion of them. The sample contains about 2.1 million clones, 90% to 95% of which appear only once. Sequences were obtained from naive CD8+ T cells from PBMCs. These receptors were obtained from a man younger than 35 in good health. Some clones in this sample may be carry-over from other donors' samples. Both conserved end residues are trimmed from each CDR3. Each record gives: CDR3 protein, J gene, V gene.

CDR3: ASSLYGVSYEQY
J: -
V: TRBV28

CDR3: ASSDPVAGGSTDTQY
J: TRBJ2-3
V: TRBV2

CDR3: ASGPTENTGELF
J: TRBJ2-2
V: TRBV6-4

CDR3: ASSISPRHTEAF
J: TRBJ1-1
V: TRBV19

CDR3: ASSNGTPDGYT
J: TRBJ1-2
V: TRBV27

CDR3: ASSSRRDAYNEQF
J: TRBJ2-1
V: TRBV13

CDR3: ASSLLAFASTDTQY
J: TRBJ2-3
V: TRBV27

CDR3: ASSSSTVAGLKDTQY
J: TRBJ2-3
V: TRBV9

CDR3: ASSFRSGQDFDEQY
J: TRBJ2-7
V: TRBV27

CDR3: ASSPEGSVGPQH
J: TRBJ1-5
V: TRBV4-1

CDR3: ASSKGLALAKNIQY
J: TRBJ2-4
V: TRBV21-1

CDR3: ASSDLSEAQY
J: TRBJ2-3
V: TRBV7-9

CDR3: ASGPGTGSYNEQF
J: TRBJ2-1
V: TRBV6-5

CDR3: ASSLGQGLETQY
J: TRBJ2-5
V: TRBV7-3

CDR3: ASSQDSIHATGLSYEQY
J: TRBJ2-7
V: TRBV4-1

CDR3: ASSPGLVGYEQY
J: TRBJ2-7
V: TRBV7-3

CDR3: ASEGSGANTGELF
J: TRBJ2-2
V: TRBV28

CDR3: ASSLEWGTSTHEQY
J: TRBJ2-7
V: TRBV5-1

CDR3: ASSPDFTNEKLF
J: TRBJ1-4
V: TRBV18

CDR3: AWSTVLGGLNYGYT
J: TRBJ1-2
V: TRBV30

CDR3: ASSERGSSYNEQF
J: TRBJ2-1
V: TRBV9

CDR3: ASSPGTSGSKDTQY
J: TRBJ2-3
V: TRBV4-3

CDR3: ASSLYIGGANEEQY
J: TRBJ2-7
V: TRBV27

CDR3: AISVSVSGETQY
J: TRBJ2-5
V: TRBV10-3

CDR3: ASSGTPPGGGKTEAF
J: TRBJ1-1
V: TRBV9

CDR3: ASSHTPGPGVKNIQY
J: TRBJ2-4
V: TRBV28

CDR3: ASRDRDLRKNEQF
J: TRBJ2-1
V: TRBV10-2

CDR3: ASSLALVGYGYT
J: TRBJ1-2
V: TRBV7-9